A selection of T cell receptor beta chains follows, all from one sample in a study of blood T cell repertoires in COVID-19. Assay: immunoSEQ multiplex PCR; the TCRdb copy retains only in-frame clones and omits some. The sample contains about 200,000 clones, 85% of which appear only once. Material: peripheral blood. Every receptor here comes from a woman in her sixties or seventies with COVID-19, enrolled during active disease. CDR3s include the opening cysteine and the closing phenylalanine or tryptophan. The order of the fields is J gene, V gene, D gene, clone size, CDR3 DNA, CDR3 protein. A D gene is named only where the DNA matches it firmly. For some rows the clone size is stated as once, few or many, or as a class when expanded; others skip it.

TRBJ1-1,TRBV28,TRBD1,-,TGTGCCAGCAGTTTAATCCGACAGGGGACCCCTGAAGCTTTCTTT,CASSLIRQGTPEAFF
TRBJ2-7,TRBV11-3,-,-,TGTGCCAGCAGCTTAGCAGGGGATGCTCGCGAGCAGTACTTC,CASSLAGDAREQYF
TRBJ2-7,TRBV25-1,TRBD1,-,TGTGCCAGCAGAGGACAGGGTAGCTCCTACGAGCAGTACTTC,CASRGQGSSYEQYF
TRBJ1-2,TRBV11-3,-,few,TGTGCCAGCAGCTTCCCCAGGGCCTATGGCTACACCTTC,CASSFPRAYGYTF
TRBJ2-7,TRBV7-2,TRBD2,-,TGTGCCAGCAGCCCACTCCCGGGGGGGCCCTACGAGCAGTACTTC,CASSPLPGGPYEQYF
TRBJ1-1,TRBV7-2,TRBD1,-,TGTGCCAGCAGCTGGGGGACAGGGGTAGTGAACACTGAAGCTTTCTTT,CASSWGTGVVNTEAFF
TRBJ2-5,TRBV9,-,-,TGTGCCAGCAGCGTAGCTACGGCAGGGGTAGAGACCCAGTACTTC,CASSVATAGVETQYF
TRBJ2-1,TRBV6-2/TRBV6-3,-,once,TGTGCCAGCAGTTACCCGGGGTCCGTGCGGTTGAGCTCCTACAATGAGCAGTTCTTC,CASSYPGSVRLSSYNEQFF
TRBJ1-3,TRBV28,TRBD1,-,TGTGCCAGCAGTCCTGGGACAGGGGTGATCGAAAACACCATATATTTT,CASSPGTGVIENTIYF
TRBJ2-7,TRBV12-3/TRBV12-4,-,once,TGTGCCAGCAGTTTGAACAGAGCCTACGAGCAGTACTTC,CASSLNRAYEQYF
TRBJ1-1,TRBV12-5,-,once,TGTGCTAGTGTCGACATCCCGAACACTGAAGCTTTCTTT,CASVDIPNTEAFF
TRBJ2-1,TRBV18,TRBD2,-,TGTGCCAGCTCATTGGGACTACTCTACAATGAGCAGTTCTTC,CASSLGLLYNEQFF
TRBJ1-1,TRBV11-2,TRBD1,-,TGTGCCAGCAGCTTAGATCGAGGAGGGGGCGCAGAATACACTGAAGCTTTCTTT,CASSLDRGGGAEYTEAFF
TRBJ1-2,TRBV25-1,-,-,TGTGCCAGCAGAAAACAGACAGGCTATGGCTACACCTTC,CASRKQTGYGYTF
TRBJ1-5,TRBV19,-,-,TGTGCCAGTACCCTTGGACAGATGCTAAATCAGCCCCAGCATTTT,CASTLGQMLNQPQHF
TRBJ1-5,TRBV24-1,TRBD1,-,TGTGCCACCAGTGGGACGACAGGGGGCAATCAGCCCCAGCATTTT,CATSGTTGGNQPQHF
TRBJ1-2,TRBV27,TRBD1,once,TGTGCCAGCAGACCGGACAGGGGACATATATATGTTTCAGACTATGGCTACACCTTC,CASRPDRGHIYVSDYGYTF
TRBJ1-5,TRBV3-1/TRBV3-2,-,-,TGTGCCAGCAGCCAAGATAACGGGGGAAATCGCAATCAGCCCCAGCATTTT,CASSQDNGGNRNQPQHF
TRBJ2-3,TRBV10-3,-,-,TGTGCCATCAGCTTAAGCGGGACAGATACGCAGTATTTT,CAISLSGTDTQYF
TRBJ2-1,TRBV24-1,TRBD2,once,TGTGCCACCGCTCCCGGGACTAGCGGGAGCAATGAGCAGTTCTTC,CATAPGTSGSNEQFF
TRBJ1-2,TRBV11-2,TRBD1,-,TGTGCCAGCAGCGAAGGGACAGGGGGCTACTATGGCTACACCTTC,CASSEGTGGYYGYTF
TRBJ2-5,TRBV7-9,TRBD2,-,TGTGCCAGCACTATACTAGCGCTCCAAGAGACCCAGTACTTC,CASTILALQETQYF
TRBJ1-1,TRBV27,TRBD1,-,TGTGCCAGCAGACCCAGGGGGCAGTACACTGAAGCTTTCTTT,CASRPRGQYTEAFF
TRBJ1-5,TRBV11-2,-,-,TGTGCCAGCAGCTCTGGGGCTTACAGCAATCAGCCCCAGCATTTT,CASSSGAYSNQPQHF
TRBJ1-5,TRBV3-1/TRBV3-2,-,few,TGTGCCAGCAGCCAAGATGGCAAGAGCAATCAGCCCCAGCATTTT,CASSQDGKSNQPQHF
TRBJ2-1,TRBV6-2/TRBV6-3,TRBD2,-,TGTGCCAGCAGTTACGTTAGCGGGAGACACCTTAATGAGCAGTTCTTC,CASSYVSGRHLNEQFF
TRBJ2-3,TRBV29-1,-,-,TGCAGCGGCGCGGGGTTATACACAGATACGCAGTATTTT,CSGAGLYTDTQYF
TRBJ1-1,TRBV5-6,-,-,TGTGCGAGCAGCTTGGTGGGTTCCGCAGGGCGCATGGTAGCTTTCTTT,CASSLVGSAGRMVAFF
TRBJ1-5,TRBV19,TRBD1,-,TGTGCCAGTAGTGGCAGGGGGGGCAATCAGCCCCAGCATTTT,CASSGRGGNQPQHF
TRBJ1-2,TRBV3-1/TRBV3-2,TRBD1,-,TGTGCCAGCAGCCCGTTGCACAGGGGTGTTAATGGCTACACCTTC,CASSPLHRGVNGYTF
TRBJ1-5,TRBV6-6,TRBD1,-,TGTGCCAGCACCACCCAGGGGGGACTAGGTCAGCCCCAGCATTTT,CASTTQGGLGQPQHF
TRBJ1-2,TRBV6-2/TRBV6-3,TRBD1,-,TGTGCCAGCAGCGCGGACAGGTCTGGCTACACCTTC,CASSADRSGYTF
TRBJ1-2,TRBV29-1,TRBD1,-,TGCAGCGCGGGACAGGGATATACAACTAACTATGGCTACACCTTC,CSAGQGYTTNYGYTF
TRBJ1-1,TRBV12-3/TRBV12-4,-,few,TGTGCCAGCAAGGGGGACGGTGAAGCTTTCTTT,CASKGDGEAFF
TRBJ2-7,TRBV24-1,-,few,TGTGCCACCAGTGCTGCAGACTATAGGTCCTACGAGCAGTACTTC,CATSAADYRSYEQYF
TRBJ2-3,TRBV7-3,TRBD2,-,TGTGCCAGCAGCTTATTCGGGACTACCACTCAGGATACGCAGTATTTT,CASSLFGTTTQDTQYF
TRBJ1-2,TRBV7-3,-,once,TGTGCCAGCAGCTTAAACAATAACTATGGCTACACCTTC,CASSLNNNYGYTF
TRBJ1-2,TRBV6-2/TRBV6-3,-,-,TGTGCCAGCAGTTTCCGGAACTATGGCTACACCTTC,CASSFRNYGYTF
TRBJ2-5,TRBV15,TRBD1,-,TGTGCCACCAGCAGGTTAGGGGGCGGTGAGACCCAGTACTTC,CATSRLGGGETQYF
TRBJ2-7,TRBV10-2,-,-,TGCGCCAGCAGCGACGACGGCTGGGCTAGGACATCCTACGAGCAGTACTTC,CASSDDGWARTSYEQYF
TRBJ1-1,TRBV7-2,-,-,TGTGCCAGCAGCTTAGCGAGGCACTTGAACACTGAAGCTTTCTTT,CASSLARHLNTEAFF
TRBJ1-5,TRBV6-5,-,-,TGTGCCAGCAGTTACAGGGGTAATCAGCCCCAGCATTTT,CASSYRGNQPQHF
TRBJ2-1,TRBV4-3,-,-,TGCGCCAGCAGCGCAGGGCTACACAATGAGCAGTTCTTC,CASSAGLHNEQFF
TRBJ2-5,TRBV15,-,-,TGTGCCACCAGCAGAGTTGGGGGGGCGGAGACCCAGTACTTC,CATSRVGGAETQYF
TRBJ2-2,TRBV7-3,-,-,TGTGCCAGCAGCTCCCTTATGCGCGCGAACACCGGGGAGCTGTTTTTT,CASSSLMRANTGELFF